The next 16 T cell receptor beta chains were all read from a single sample in a study of blood T cell repertoires in COVID-19. Libraries were prepared by immunoSEQ multiplex PCR; TCRdb keeps only in-frame clonotypes and omits some of them. The sample yields 140,000 to 150,000 clones, roughly 84% seen once. The sequenced sample consisted of PBMCs or T cells enriched from blood (not recorded which). The receptor set was obtained from a woman between 45 and 65 years old who had been exposed to COVID-19.

The CDR3: CASNPTGTMALGQYF. The CDR3, as DNA: TGCGCCAGCAATCCCACCGGGACAATGGCCTTAGGGCAGTACTTC. The V gene is TRBV5-1, the J gene TRBJ2-7, with a tentative D call TRBD1 (6 bases). The V end lost 6 bases, the J end lost 9 bases, and 25 bases lay between the germline ends. The CDR3 is made up of 15 amino acids. The germline CDR1 and CDR2 sequences are SGHRS and YFSETQ.

Here the CDR3 reads CASSLRYRDNEQFF. The CDR3 region has the DNA TGTGCCAGCAGCTTAAGGTACAGGGACAATGAGCAGTTCTTC. V is TRBV7-2 and J is TRBJ2-1, with TRBD1 as a possible D gene (6 bases). Germline CDR1 and CDR2: SGHTA and FQGNSA. The CDR3 sequence is 14 residues long. V dropped 2 bases and J dropped 5 bases, with 10 bases sitting between them.

The CDR3 region is CASSQVPGVYEQYF. CDR3 bases: TGTGCCAGCAGCCAAGTCCCGGGGGTCTACGAGCAGTACTTC. This chain links TRBV3-1 (or the pseudogene TRBV3-2) with TRBJ2-7; D perhaps matches TRBD2 (6 bases). Deletions cut 1 base from V and 3 bases from J, with 10 bases between. This CDR3 is 14 amino acids long. CDR1 is LGHDT and CDR2 is YNNKEL in the germline V gene (reference sequence).

This chain connects TRBV6-5 to TRBJ2-5; TRBD2 aligns across 7 bases. The ends lost 5 bases at V and 2 bases at J; junction bases unmatched: 8. The V gene's germline CDR1 is MNHEY and CDR2 SVGAGI. CDR3 length: 15 amino acids. The CDR3 DNA reads as TGTGCCAGCAGTCCCCCAGGGAGGGATCAAGAGACCCAGTACTTC. Protein product: CASSPPGRDQETQYF.

The chain couples TRBV19 to TRBJ2-5; D remains ambiguous. V was pared by 1 base and J by 5 bases, with 8 bases between. CDR3 length: 13 residues. Germline V gene sequence: CDR1 LNHDA, CDR2 SQIVND (reference sequence). The CDR3 loop is CASSIGGYETQYF. The CDR3 DNA reads TGTGCCAGTAGTATAGGAGGTTATGAGACCCAGTACTTC.

V and J are TRBV27 and TRBJ2-5; D is ambiguous. Germline lookup yields CDR1 MNHEY and CDR2 SMNVEV (reference sequence). Between the trimmed V and J ends, which lost 4 bases and 9 bases, there was a span of 9 bases. CDR3 length: 11 amino acids. CDR3 bases: TGTGCCAGCAGTTCCACCCGGGCCCAGTACTTC. As protein: CASSSTRAQYF.

The rearrangement links TRBV4-1 to TRBJ2-2, with a weak D call TRBD1 (5 bases). V was trimmed by 4 bases and J by 1 base, leaving 10 bases between them. Germline CDR1 MGHRA, CDR2 YSYEKL. CDR3 length: 15 amino acids. In DNA form, the CDR3 reads TGCGCCAGCAGCCTAAAAACAGGGAACACCGGGGAGCTGTTTTTT. Amino acids: CASSLKTGNTGELFF.

The chain is built from TRBV7-9 and TRBJ2-5, with a possible D match to TRBD1 (6 bases). Trimming shortened V by 1 base and J by 3 bases, and 12 bases separated the two germline ends. Germline-derived CDR1 and CDR2 are SEHNR and FQNEAQ (reference sequence). This CDR3 region has 15 residues. CDR3 nucleotides: TGTGCCAGCAGCTTAGTAATAGCAGGGGAAGAGACCCAGTACTTC. Translated: CASSLVIAGEETQYF.

The genes are TRBV18 and TRBJ1-2; the match to TRBD1 covers 8 bases. The CDR3 spans 13 residues. V trimming: 5 bases; J trimming: 8 bases; junction bases outside the gene matches: 7. CDR1 and CDR2 from the germline V gene are KGHSH and LQKENI. For the CDR3, the DNA is TGTGCCAGCTCAGGGGACAGGTTTGGCGGCTACACCTTC. Translated, it gives CASSGDRFGGYTF.

This clone turned up a few times. The V and J genes are TRBV29-1 and TRBJ1-1, with TRBD1 as a possible D gene (5 bases). V gave up 6 bases and J gave up 5 bases, with 10 bases separating them. The CDR3 consists of 11 residues. Germline V gene sequence: CDR1 SQVTM, CDR2 ANQGSEA. CDR3: CSVAPGTEAFF. CDR3 coding DNA: TGCAGCGTCGCCCCAGGGACTGAAGCTTTCTTT.

The chain is built from TRBV5-1 and TRBJ1-1; TRBD1 might be the D (6 bases). Trimming took off 0 bases at V and 1 base at J, with 10 bases between the two ends. The CDR3 runs 15 residues. CDR1 is SGHRS and CDR2 is YFSETQ in the germline V gene. The CDR3 here is CASSLEPGANTEAFF. The CDR3 DNA reads TGCGCCAGCAGCTTGGAACCAGGGGCGAACACTGAAGCTTTCTTT.

This clone appeared a few times. The CDR3 here is CAWTGDTEAFF. The CDR3 DNA reads as TGTGCCTGGACAGGGGACACTGAAGCTTTCTTT. The J gene is TRBJ1-1, the V gene TRBV30; D is possibly TRBD1 (6 bases). The ends were cut back, 4 bases at V and 3 bases at J, with 6 bases in the middle. The CDR3 is 11 amino acids. Germline V lookup: CDR1 GTSNPN, CDR2 SVGIG (reference sequence). The variable domain in full, with the rest retrieved from reference TRBV30 and TRBJ1-1, is SQTIHQWPATLVQPVGSPLSLECTVEGTSNPNLYWYRQAAGRGLQLLFYSVGIGQISSEVPQNLSASRPQDRQFILSSKKLLLSDSGFYLCAWTGDTEAFFGQGTRLTVV.

A few counts support this clone. In DNA, the CDR3 is TGTGCCACCAGCCCGGGGGCGGGAGAGTACGGCACAGATACGCAGTATTTT. The encoded protein is CATSPGAGEYGTDTQYF. The V gene is TRBV15, the J gene TRBJ2-3; weak D call: TRBD2 (7 bases). The V end lost 5 bases, the J end lost 1 base, and 19 bases lay between the germline ends. Per germline, CDR1 LNHNV and CDR2 YYDKDF (reference sequence). CDR3 length equals 17 residues.

The rearrangement joins TRBV7-2 to TRBJ1-3; D unresolved. The length of the CDR3 is 17 residues. Germline-derived CDR1 and CDR2 are SGHTA and FQGNSA. V lost 0 bases and J 3 bases, leaving 15 bases between the germline ends. The chain's CDR3 is CASSLALGQPVGNTIYF. The CDR3 coding sequence is TGTGCCAGCAGCTTAGCACTTGGGCAGCCCGTTGGAAACACCATATATTTT.

This clone was counted once. This rearrangement joins TRBV3-1 (or the pseudogene TRBV3-2) to TRBJ2-1; 9 nucleotides agree with TRBD2. Trimming at V came to 2 bases and at J to 5 bases, leaving 7 bases not matched to a gene. The CDR3 contains 16 residues. Germline V CDR1 and CDR2: LGHDT, YNNKEL (reference sequence). The CDR3 loop reads CASSQRTRGGHNEQFF. The CDR3 bases are TGTGCCAGCAGCCAACGGACGCGGGGGGGTCACAATGAGCAGTTCTTC.

CDR3 sequence (DNA): TGTGCCAGCAGCCAAGCGGGACAAGAGCAGTTCTTC. This translates into CASSQAGQEQFF. V and J are TRBV3-1 (or the pseudogene TRBV3-2) and TRBJ2-1; weak D call: TRBD1 (6 bases). Deletions cut 1 base from V and 10 bases from J, with 8 bases between. The CDR3 totals 12 residues. CDR1 and CDR2 from the germline V gene are LGHDT and YNNKEL (reference sequence).